This T cell receptor (beta chain) was obtained from a study of PD-1 and CTLA-4 blockade in melanoma. The assay was immunoSEQ multiplex PCR, and TCRdb's table has in-frame clones only and misses some. The sample records 25,000 to 35,000 clones, about 89% being singletons. This clone was seen just once. This clonotype was obtained from a human donor with melanoma. The material sequenced was CD8+ T cells from peripheral blood, taken before anti-PD-1 treatment.

In DNA form, the CDR3 reads TGTGCCAGTACCCTGGGACGGAAACACAACACTGAAGCTTTCTTT. Amino acids: CASTLGRKHNTEAFF. The chain links TRBV19 to TRBJ1-1; perhaps TRBD1 as D (5 bases). Between the trimmed V and J ends, which lost 7 bases and 2 bases, there was a span of 17 bases. The CDR3 sequence is 15 residues long. The V gene's germline CDR1 is LNHDA and CDR2 SQIVND (reference sequence).